This record covers a single T cell receptor (beta chain). The antigen remains undetermined. The CDR3 has 14 residues. Germline CDR1 is MNHEY and CDR2 is SMNVEV (reference sequence). Trimming removed 6 bases from V and 6 bases from J; junction bases left unmatched: 8. This entry comes from a study of cytomegalovirus exposure and HLA in healthy donors. Study-wide findings and caveats: TCR beta V segments were, for the most part, productive about 87% or about 30% of the time in an earlier analysis.

The study ran its PCR with 60 Vbeta and 13 Jbeta primers. The method was immunoSEQ multiplex PCR; TCRdb's version includes in-frame clones alone and lacks a portion of them. The sample contains 130,000 or so clones, 82% of which appear only once. Input material: PBMCs. This TCR was sampled from a middle-aged woman in good health and CMV-seronegative. This sequence joins TRBV27 and TRBJ1-2, with 9 bases lining up with TRBD1. The CDR3 sequence: CASSLLQGADGYTF. CDR3 coding DNA: TGTGCCAGCAGCCTCCTACAGGGGGCAGATGGCTACACCTTC.